These 19 T cell receptor beta chains share one sample of origin, sequenced in a study of blood T cells in healthy people across ages. Primers used in a second PCR of roughly 6 to 12 cycles were a sample-barcoded 5' primer and a J-beta primer mix. MiXCR was run by TCRdb on the 5' RACE reads, yielding one entry per CDR3 protein. Among approximately 940,000 distinct CDR3 sequences listed, 40% to 60% were seen once. Material: blood. Receptors originate from a man in his thirties or forties in good health.

The chain couples TRBV9 to TRBJ2-1; D is possibly TRBD2 (6 bases). The V gene's germline CDR1 is SGDLS and CDR2 YYNGEE. The CDR3 loop spans 14 amino acids. V shed 4 bases and J shed 0 bases, with 8 bases lying between them. Here the CDR3 reads CASSPSASYNEQFF. As DNA, the CDR3 is TGTGCCAGCAGCCCTAGCGCCTCCTACAATGAGCAGTTCTTC.

The rearrangement joins TRBV3-1 to TRBJ2-7; D tentatively fits TRBD1 or TRBD2 (5 bases each). The V end was cut by 4 bases, the J end by 2 bases, with 15 bases between. The CDR3 contains 15 residues. Germline values: CDR1 LGHDT, CDR2 YNNKEL (reference sequence). CDR3 sequence reads: CASSLDGTSPYEQYF. The CDR3 DNA is TGTGCCAGCAGCCTAGACGGGACCTCCCCCTACGAGCAGTACTTC.

This clonotype was found once. This sequence joins TRBV29-1 and TRBJ2-7; 8 bases map to TRBD1. The end of the DNA fits TRBJ2-5 better, so the J call may be wrong. The CDR3 has 11 residues. Germline loops: CDR1 SQVTM, CDR2 ANQGSEA. The CDR3 sequence: CSLGQGRTQYF. CDR3 coding DNA: TGCAGCCTAGGACAGGGAAGGACCCAGTACTTC.

The rearrangement links TRBV9 to TRBJ2-5; 8 bases agree with TRBD1. Germline CDR1 is SGDLS and CDR2 is YYNGEE. Trimming at V came to 2 bases and at J to 3 bases, leaving 3 bases not matched to a gene. The CDR3 has 14 amino acids. The CDR3 nucleotides read TGTGCCAGCAGCGTCGGACAGGGAAAAGAGACCCAGTACTTC. Translating gives CASSVGQGKETQYF.

V is TRBV29-1 and J is TRBJ2-1; TRBD1 matches 8 bases. From germline, CDR1 is SQVTM and CDR2 ANQGSEA. The V segment lost 7 bases and the J segment 4 bases; nucleotides outside the gene matches: 9. This CDR3 is 14 amino acids long. CDR3 nucleotides: TGCAGCGGCCTAGGACAGGGCCTTTACAATGAGCAGTTCTTC. As protein: CSGLGQGLYNEQFF.

The rearrangement links TRBV5-1 to TRBJ1-1; D remains ambiguous. Germline V gives CDR1 SGHRS, CDR2 YFSETQ. The CDR3 has 14 amino acids. Trimming cost V 0 bases and J 8 bases, with 14 bases left between them. The CDR3 reads CASSLAVVGREAFF. The CDR3 coding sequence is TGCGCCAGCAGCTTGGCCGTCGTGGGGAGGGAAGCTTTCTTT. The variable domain in full, with the rest retrieved from reference TRBV5-1 and TRBJ1-1, is KAGVTQTPRYLIKTRGQQVTLSCSPISGHRSVSWYQQTPGQGLQFLFEYFSETQRNKGNFPGRFSGRQFSNSRSEMNVSTLELGDSALYLCASSLAVVGREAFFGQGTRLTVV.

The chain recombines TRBV6-2 or TRBV6-3 with TRBJ2-7, with D maybe TRBD2 (6 bases). Germline CDR1 is MNHEY and CDR2 is SVGEGT. The V and J ends lost 6 bases and 0 bases respectively, with 9 bases between them. The CDR3 spans 13 residues. CDR3 nucleotide sequence: TGTGCCAGCAGCTGGACTAACTCCTACGAGCAGTACTTC. It translates to CASSWTNSYEQYF.

This chain joins TRBV4-3 and TRBJ1-1; D is undetermined. The CDR3 extends over 12 amino acids. Germline V gene sequence: CDR1 LGHNA, CDR2 YSLEER. V was trimmed by 0 bases and J by 9 bases, leaving 8 bases between them. The CDR3 DNA reads as TGCGCCAGCAGCCAAGAAGGCAGACAAGCTTTCTTT. Its translation: CASSQEGRQAFF.

This clonotype was seen more than once but under ten times. The J gene is TRBJ2-1, the V gene TRBV20-1; 8 nucleotides align to TRBD2. V gave up 3 bases and J gave up 5 bases; unmatched junction bases: 9. The germline gives CDR1 DFQATT, CDR2 SNEGSKA (reference sequence). The CDR3 loop spans 15 amino acids. CDR3 in amino acids: CSARERLAPDNEQFF. The CDR3 DNA is TGCAGTGCTAGGGAAAGACTAGCGCCCGACAATGAGCAGTTCTTC.

The chain recombines TRBV5-6 with TRBJ1-2, with no clear D. The CDR3 consists of 16 residues. Trimming left V 1 base short and J 0 bases short, with 13 bases between. CDR1 and CDR2 from the germline V gene are SGHDT and YYEEEE. The CDR3 sequence is CASSLQPRRANYGYTF. The CDR3 region has the DNA TGTGCCAGCAGCTTGCAACCCAGGCGAGCTAACTATGGCTACACCTTC.

Points on this clonotype: It may be a read error: a sequence one base away is much more abundant. The chain couples TRBV6-1 to TRBJ2-7; TRBD1 agrees at 8 bases. The J call is doubtful: the DNA matches TRBJ2-1 better. CDR1 is MNHNS, CDR2 SASEGT, per germline. The CDR3 spans 16 residues. In DNA form, the CDR3 reads TGTGCCAGCAGTGAAATAGAAGGGACAGGTTCCTACGAGCAGTTCTTC. Translation gives CASSEIEGTGSYEQFF.

In its sample, this clonotype was seen many times. CDR3 nucleotides: TGTGCCAGCAGCCGCCGGACTAGCGCATCCTACAATGAGCAGTTCTTC. Translation: CASSRRTSASYNEQFF. This sequence joins TRBV7-9 and TRBJ2-1, with TRBD2 matching over 9 bases. The CDR3 has 16 amino acids. J gave up 1 base and V 5 bases, and 6 bases lay outside the gene matches. Germline CDR1 and CDR2: SEHNR and FQNEAQ (reference sequence).

In this sample, this clonotype turned up a few times. The chain couples TRBV11-2 to TRBJ2-7; D may correspond to TRBD1 or TRBD2 (5 bases each). Trimming left V 4 bases short and J 2 bases short, with 12 bases between. This CDR3 is 14 amino acids long. CDR1 and CDR2 (germline): SGHAT, FQNNGV. The CDR3 DNA reads as TGTGCCAGCAGCTACGGGACGGGTACCTACGAGCAGTACTTC. Translated, it gives CASSYGTGTYEQYF. Drawing the rest from reference TRBV11-2 and TRBJ2-7, the complete variable domain is EAGVAQSPRYKIIEKRQSVAFWCNPISGHATLYWYQQILGQGPKLLIQFQNNGVVDDSQLPKDRFSAERLKGVDSTLKIQPAKLEDSAVYLCASSYGTGTYEQYFGPGTRLTVT.

The chain couples TRBV20-1 to TRBJ2-5, with D tentatively TRBD1 or TRBD2 (5 bases each). The V gene lost 8 bases and the J gene lost 11 bases, with 24 bases spanning the gap. The CDR3 consists of 13 residues. CDR1 is DFQATT and CDR2 is SNEGSKA in the germline V gene (reference sequence). CDR3 amino acids: CSIPGPTTREQYF. CDR3 sequence (DNA): TGCAGTATCCCGGGGCCTACTACGAGGGAGCAGTACTTC.

V and J are TRBV10-3 and TRBJ2-7; no firm D call. This CDR3 is 12 amino acids long. The V gene lost 3 bases and the J gene lost 3 bases, with 6 bases spanning the gap. Germline CDR1 and CDR2: ENHRY and SYGVKD. This CDR3 reads CAISDTNYEQYF. The CDR3 region has the DNA TGTGCCATCAGTGACACCAACTACGAGCAGTACTTC.

The chain combines TRBV5-1 with TRBJ2-7; D is unresolved. Germline V lookup: CDR1 SGHRS, CDR2 YFSETQ. The CDR3 extends over 13 amino acids. V lost 4 bases and J lost 0, with 8 bases in between. The CDR3 loop reads CASSAAPSYEQYF. CDR3 in DNA: TGCGCCAGCAGCGCAGCTCCCTCCTACGAGCAGTACTTC.

The CDR3 nucleotides read TGTGCCAGCAGCGTAGGGGAAGAGCGGGTCCCCTACAATGAGCAGTTCTTC. Encoded protein: CASSVGEERVPYNEQFF. This chain joins TRBV9 and TRBJ2-1; D may be TRBD2 (6 bases). Germline V CDR1 and CDR2: SGDLS, YYNGEE. Trimming took off 0 bases at V and 2 bases at J, with 15 bases between the two ends. The CDR3 covers 17 residues. The full variable domain, with the rest looked up from reference TRBV9 and TRBJ2-1, is DSGVTQTPKHLITATGQRVTLRCSPRSGDLSVYWYQQSLDQGLQFLIQYYNGEERAKGNILERFSAQQFPDLHSELNLSSLELGDSALYFCASSVGEERVPYNEQFFGPGTRLTVL.

There are a few counts of this clonotype. The rearrangement joins TRBV7-9 to TRBJ2-7; D may be TRBD2 (5 bases). The CDR3 covers 13 residues. Germline V gene data show CDR1 as SEHNR and CDR2 as FQNEAQ (reference sequence). Trimming left V 6 bases short and J 4 bases short, with 13 bases between. The CDR3 spells CASRPTKSYEQYF. Written as DNA, the CDR3 is TGTGCCAGCAGACCGACTAAGTCGTACGAGCAGTACTTC.

The rearrangement links TRBV12-3 or TRBV12-4 to TRBJ2-3; 7 positions match TRBD1. Trimming took 6 bases from V and 6 from J; bases not matched to a gene: 6. This CDR3 has 13 amino acids. CDR3 sequence: CASRPGTDDTQYF. In DNA form, the CDR3 reads TGTGCCAGCAGGCCAGGGACAGACGATACGCAGTATTTT.